The sequence of this T cell receptor (beta chain) was determined in a study of cytomegalovirus exposure and HLA in healthy donors. Study outcomes and limitations: Later work showed greater clonal expansion in HLA-associated TCR beta chains than in equally common others.

Comment on this clone: Its antigen is not identified. The same CDR3 can be traced to other DNA sequences in this sample.

Amplification used 60 Vbeta primers and 13 Jbeta primers. TCRdb's table, derived via immunoSEQ multiplex PCR, lists solely in-frame clones and lacks some. The data show fewer than 150,000 clones, 60% to 75% seen once. Material: PBMCs. The clonotype was recovered from a woman aged 50 to 60 in good health and CMV-seropositive.

The CDR3 bases are TGTGCCAGCAGTCCCGACAGGGGAAGCTATGGCTACACCTTC. It encodes CASSPDRGSYGYTF. The chain is built from TRBV6-5 and TRBJ1-2; 8 nucleotides align to TRBD1. Germline loops: CDR1 MNHEY, CDR2 SVGAGI. The CDR3 extends over 14 amino acids. Germline trimming cut 5 bases from V and 4 bases from J; bases unmatched to any gene: 6.